The 17 T cell receptor beta chains below come from one sample, sequenced in a study of regulatory T cells. Study-wide results and caveats: Hydrophobic residues at CDR3 positions 6 and 7 were enriched in conventional CD4+ T cells of CD3G-deficient patients.

The primer mix had 52 TRBV and 13 TRBJ primers. Only in-frame clones appear in the TCRdb table, and some are missing; sequencing was by immunoSEQ multiplex PCR. The sample carries almost 30,000 clones, around 93% recorded once. Their antigen targets remain unknown. The source material was conventional CD4+ T cells sorted from blood. These receptors were taken from a young adult with CD3G deficiency.

This clone was observed once. This sequence joins TRBV6-5 and TRBJ1-2; D uncertain. Trimming shortened V by 6 bases and J by 5 bases, and 13 bases separated the two germline ends. This CDR3 spans 13 amino acids. CDR1 is MNHEY, CDR2 SVGAGI, per germline. The CDR3 DNA follows: TGTGCCAGCAGAGAATCGGGAGTTTATGGCTACACCTTC. Translated, it gives CASRESGVYGYTF.

As concerns this clone: Other DNA sequences from this sample encode an identical CDR3 as well. The rearrangement joins TRBV5-1 to TRBJ2-3, with D possibly matching TRBD1 (5 bases). The CDR3 is 15 amino acids. Trimming removed 1 base at V and 4 bases at J, with 13 bases between. The V gene's germline CDR1 is SGHRS and CDR2 YFSETQ. CDR3 DNA sequence: TGCGCCAGCAGCTTGCAGGGTGTGGGGCCAGATACGCAGTATTTT. It translates to CASSLQGVGPDTQYF.

This clone was observed a single time. The chain recombines TRBV5-1 with TRBJ1-2, with 10 positions matching TRBD1. CDR3 length: 15 amino acids. V dropped 2 bases and J dropped 8; count of bases not matched to a gene: 9. Per germline, CDR1 SGHRS and CDR2 YFSETQ. The CDR3 DNA is TGCGCCAGCAGCTTCTCCGGGACAGGGGCGGGAGGCTACACCTTC. It translates to CASSFSGTGAGGYTF.

The chain is built from TRBV27 and TRBJ2-7; D gene unclear. The CDR3 is 13 residues long. Germline V CDR1 and CDR2: MNHEY, SMNVEV (reference sequence). The V gene lost 9 bases and the J gene lost 6 bases, with 18 bases spanning the gap. The CDR3 is CASASDPYREQYF. The CDR3 DNA sequence: TGTGCCAGTGCCTCGGACCCTTATCGCGAGCAGTACTTC.

The rearrangement joins TRBV2 to TRBJ2-1; 8 bases fit TRBD2. Looked up from germline, CDR1 is SNHLY and CDR2 is FYNNEI. This CDR3 region has 17 residues. The V segment lost 4 bases and the J segment 9 bases; nucleotides outside the gene matches: 17. As DNA, the CDR3 is TGTGCCAGCAGTGCCCCTCCTCTTGGTAGCGGGAATACTGAGCAGTTCTTC. Translation: CASSAPPLGSGNTEQFF.

The rearrangement links TRBV19 to TRBJ2-6; 10 positions agree with TRBD1. In germline, CDR1 is LNHDA, CDR2 SQIVND (reference sequence). The CDR3 has 17 residues. Trimming at V came to 4 bases and at J to 1 base, leaving 4 bases not matched to a gene. The DNA of the CDR3 is TGTGCCAGTAGTAAACCGGGACAGGGGTCTGGGGCCAACGTCCTGACTTTC. This sequence encodes CASSKPGQGSGANVLTF.

The chain joins TRBV18 to TRBJ2-7; D not certain. Per germline, CDR1 KGHSH and CDR2 LQKENI. This CDR3 has 14 residues. The V end was cut by 0 bases, the J end by 2 bases, with 8 bases between. This CDR3 is CASSPPSRPYEQYF. In DNA, the CDR3 is TGTGCCAGCTCACCACCGTCAAGGCCCTACGAGCAGTACTTC.

This rearrangement joins TRBV14 to TRBJ2-1, with D possibly being TRBD1 or TRBD2 (5 bases each). This CDR3 spans 14 amino acids. Looked up from germline, CDR1 is SGHDN and CDR2 is FVKESK. V gave up 6 bases and J gave up 9 bases, with 18 bases separating them. The CDR3 sequence: CASSPGSHGGEQFF. CDR3 DNA: TGTGCCAGCAGTCCCGGGTCGCATGGGGGTGAGCAGTTCTTC.

The V gene is TRBV5-1, the J gene TRBJ2-3; D is uncertain. CDR1 and CDR2 from the germline V gene are SGHRS and YFSETQ. V shed 4 bases and J shed 8 bases, with 17 bases lying between them. This CDR3 region has 14 residues. This CDR3 reads CASSEGRPDGTQYF. DNA for the CDR3: TGCGCCAGCAGCGAAGGGCGTCCGGACGGTACGCAGTATTTT. Drawing the rest from reference TRBV5-1 and TRBJ2-3, the complete variable domain is KAGVTQTPRYLIKTRGQQVTLSCSPISGHRSVSWYQQTPGQGLQFLFEYFSETQRNKGNFPGRFSGRQFSNSRSEMNVSTLELGDSALYLCASSEGRPDGTQYFGPGTRLTVL.

The rearrangement joins TRBV10-3 to TRBJ2-7; no definite D call. V was clipped by 0 bases and J by 6 bases, with 9 bases between them. This CDR3 spans 13 amino acids. In germline, CDR1 is ENHRY, CDR2 SYGVKD. CDR3 bases: TGTGCCATCAGTGAGTCTATAGGAAGCGAGCAGTACTTC. Translation gives CAISESIGSEQYF.

The rearrangement links TRBV27 to TRBJ2-7, with D maybe TRBD1 (5 bases). Looked up from germline, CDR1 is MNHEY and CDR2 is SMNVEV (reference sequence). This CDR3 has 17 residues. The ends were cut back, 3 bases at V and 4 bases at J, with 22 bases in the middle. As DNA, the CDR3 is TGTGCCAGCAGTTTTGCGCTCGGAGACAGAGAATTTTACGAGCAGTACGTC. Its protein is CASSFALGDREFYEQYV.

The rearrangement joins TRBV4-1 to TRBJ1-2, with a tentative D call TRBD1 (5 bases). V shed 4 bases and J shed 3 bases, with 15 bases lying between them. The CDR3 sequence is 15 residues long. The germline CDR1 and CDR2 sequences are MGHRA and YSYEKL. The CDR3 reads CASSRSPGLDYGYTF. In DNA form, the CDR3 reads TGCGCCAGCAGCCGAAGCCCGGGGCTCGACTATGGCTACACCTTC.

V is TRBV5-5 and J is TRBJ2-1; 10 positions agree with TRBD2. The germline gives CDR1 SGHKS, CDR2 YYEKEE (reference sequence). The CDR3 is made up of 14 amino acids. V was pared by 2 bases and J by 9 bases, with 5 bases of the junction left unmatched. CDR3 residues: CASSFLAGVREQFF. CDR3 DNA: TGTGCCAGCAGCTTCCTAGCGGGAGTTCGTGAGCAGTTCTTC. The whole variable domain, remainder taken from reference TRBV5-5 and TRBJ2-1, is DAGVTQSPTHLIKTRGQQVTLRCSPISGHKSVSWYQQVLGQGPQFIFQYYEKEERGRGNFPDRFSARQFPNYSSELNVNALLLGDSALYLCASSFLAGVREQFFGPGTRLTVL.

The chain joins TRBV6-1 to TRBJ2-7, with a possible D match to TRBD2 (5 bases). Trimming removed 3 bases from V and 0 bases from J, with 9 bases in between. This CDR3 contains 14 residues. Germline CDR1 reads MNHNS; CDR2 reads SASEGT. The CDR3, as DNA: TGTGCCAGCAGTGAGGGCCGGGGCTCCTACGAGCAGTACGTC. This sequence encodes CASSEGRGSYEQYV.

As to this clone: The missing conserved phenylalanine or tryptophan at the end of this CDR3 makes a read error likely. Because the CDR3's place on the DNA is in doubt, the DNA is left out and the CDR3 is given as listed by TCRdb. The chain employs TRBV30 and TRBJ2-2; the table names TRBD2, a call not compared with the DNA. The CDR3 is 15 amino acids in total, end residues counted. Germline-derived CDR1 and CDR2 are GTSNPN and SVGIG (reference sequence). CDR3: CAWTANEDVPGSCFL.

This chain connects TRBV10-3 to TRBJ2-1; D may be TRBD2 (6 bases). Germline assignment: CDR1 ENHRY and CDR2 SYGVKD. V was shortened by 8 bases and J by 3 bases, with 8 bases between the two germline ends. The CDR3 runs 12 residues. The CDR3 DNA follows: TGTGCCATCCGGGACTTCTACAATGAGCAGTTCTTC. Its protein is CAIRDFYNEQFF.

J is TRBJ2-3 and V is TRBV10-1; 8 nucleotides line up with TRBD1. CDR1 and CDR2 from the germline V gene are WNHNN and SYGVQD (reference sequence). Losses at the gene ends were 4 bases for V and 4 bases for J; bases not matched to a gene: 19. The CDR3 is 19 amino acids. The CDR3 coding sequence is TGCGCCAGCAGTGCGCCCGGCCTCAGGGGGCAATTCGGTCCAGATACGCAGTATTTT. Protein sequence: CASSAPGLRGQFGPDTQYF.